The 8 T cell receptor beta chains in this list originate from one sample, sequenced in a study of T-cell reconstitution after alpha-beta-depleted transplantation in children. A library of TCRbeta sequences, prepared with unique molecular identifiers, was generated. MiXCR was run by TCRdb on the PCR reads, yielding one entry per CDR3 protein. Of around 600,000 distinct CDR3 sequences listed, 15% to 20% were seen once; the top ten hold 1.1%. The specimen comprised PBMCs from the stem cell graft donor, sampled from the stem cell graft. The source of these receptors is a human donor who donated a stem cell graft to a child with acute myeloid leukemia.

In its sample, this clonotype was seen many times. The CDR3 nucleotides are TGTGCCAGCAGCGTAGACACAGAGTTCGGGGAGCTGTTTTTT. This codes for CASSVDTEFGELFF. The chain is built from TRBV9 and TRBJ2-2; D is ambiguous. The germline V gene has CDR1 SGDLS and CDR2 YYNGEE. Between the trimmed V and J ends, which lost 0 bases and 7 bases, there was a span of 10 bases. The CDR3 runs 14 residues.

This clonotype was recorded at least ten times. The chain employs TRBV5-6 and TRBJ1-1; 10 bases are a match to TRBD1. Trimming cost V 4 bases and J 2 bases; bases outside gene matches: 8. The CDR3 is 16 residues long. CDR1 is SGHDT and CDR2 is YYEEEE in the germline V gene. This CDR3 is CASSLDRGRINTEAFF. The CDR3 coding sequence is TGTGCCAGCAGCCTCGACAGGGGGCGGATTAACACTGAAGCTTTCTTT.

The CDR3 spells CSAEGRANQPQHF. As DNA, the CDR3 is TGCAGTGCAGAGGGGAGGGCCAATCAGCCCCAGCATTTT. The chain uses TRBV20-1 and TRBJ1-5; D is possibly TRBD1 (5 bases). Germline values: CDR1 DFQATT, CDR2 SNEGSKA (reference sequence). Trimming took off 6 bases at V and 3 bases at J, with 12 bases between the two ends. This CDR3 spans 13 amino acids.

The J gene is TRBJ2-2, the V gene TRBV7-6; D call uncertain. The CDR3 spans 15 residues. Trimming stripped 4 bases from V and 3 bases from J, with 12 bases between. Germline V gene lookup returns CDR1 SGHVS and CDR2 FNYEAQ. This CDR3 is CASSSKTLYTGELFF. The CDR3 DNA follows: TGTGCCAGCAGCTCGAAGACACTGTACACCGGGGAGCTGTTTTTT.

The chain employs TRBV27 and TRBJ1-3; unclear D gene. Germline V gene sequence: CDR1 MNHEY, CDR2 SMNVEV (reference sequence). The CDR3 is 15 amino acids. Trimming removed 0 bases from V and 0 bases from J, with 6 bases in between. The DNA for the CDR3 is TGTGCCAGCAGTTTATCCCCCGGCTCTGGAAACACCATATATTTT. Its translation: CASSLSPGSGNTIYF.

In nucleotides, the CDR3 is TGTGCCAGCCGGAATGGTTATCCCTACAATGAGCAGTTCTTC. Protein product: CASRNGYPYNEQFF. V usage is TRBV6-2 or TRBV6-3 and J usage is TRBJ2-1; D not resolved. CDR3 length equals 14 residues. V lost 8 bases to trimming and J lost 2 bases, with 13 bases between them. In germline, CDR1 is MNHEY, CDR2 SVGEGT.

This clonotype was found many times. This chain links TRBV20-1 with TRBJ2-7, with a possible D match to TRBD1 (5 bases). Germline assignment: CDR1 DFQATT and CDR2 SNEGSKA (reference sequence). Trimming cost V 5 bases and J 0 bases, with 11 bases left between them. The CDR3 runs to 13 residues. As DNA, the CDR3 is TGCAGTGCTTCTTCTGACAGCTCCTACGAGCAGTACGTC. Protein sequence: CSASSDSSYEQYV.

In this sample, this clonotype turned up many times. This chain joins TRBV12-3 or TRBV12-4 and TRBJ2-1; D unclear. There are 14 residues in the CDR3. The V gene lost 2 bases and the J gene lost 4 bases, with 9 bases spanning the gap. CDR3 region: CASSLMELYNEQFF. As DNA, the CDR3 is TGTGCCAGCAGTTTAATGGAACTTTACAATGAGCAGTTCTTC.